What follows are 3 T cell receptor beta chains derived from one specimen sequenced in a study of blood T cell repertoires in COVID-19. Using immunoSEQ multiplex PCR, the repertoire was profiled, and TCRdb retains in-frame clones only, with some absent. This repertoire shows about 180,000 clones, roughly 87% found once; its top ten account for 1.5% to 2%. The sample taken for sequencing was peripheral blood. Receptors originate from a woman aged 45-60 years with acute or convalescent COVID-19.

The chain carries TRBV6-2 or TRBV6-3 and TRBJ2-1; the D is unclear. The CDR3 has 16 amino acids. The germline V and J ends were trimmed by 1 base and 0 bases, with 10 bases remaining between them. Looked up from germline, CDR1 is MNHEY and CDR2 is SVGEGT. In DNA form, the CDR3 reads TGTGCCAGCAGTTACTTGCGCTATAGCTCCTACAATGAGCAGTTCTTC. Translating it yields CASSYLRYSSYNEQFF.

This rearrangement joins TRBV6-2 or TRBV6-3 to TRBJ1-5, with 9 nucleotides matching TRBD1. Per the germline V gene, CDR1 is MNHEY and CDR2 is SVGEGT. Trimming removed 3 bases from V and 7 bases from J; junction bases left unmatched: 7. The CDR3 has 15 amino acids. Here the CDR3 reads CASSYWTGVRQPQHF. The CDR3 DNA sequence: TGTGCCAGCAGTTATTGGACAGGGGTTAGGCAGCCCCAGCATTTT.

The chain recombines TRBV24-1 with TRBJ1-1; a weak D match, TRBD1 (6 bases). Per the germline V gene, CDR1 is KGHDR and CDR2 is SFDVKD. V lost 9 bases and J 0 bases, leaving 13 bases between the germline ends. The CDR3 consists of 14 residues. In DNA, the CDR3 is TGTGCCACCCGTAAGGGGGGGATGAACACTGAAGCTTTCTTT. Translation gives CATRKGGMNTEAFF.